This T cell receptor beta chain was captured by sequencing in a study of blood T cell repertoires in COVID-19. Study overall: Some COVID-19 samples were acute and others convalescent; all came from the United States, Italy and Spain. The analysed material was cDNA or gDNA that came from T cells, B-cell-depleted T cells, or PBMCs.

Per the study methods: Reference gene primer amplification gave estimated nucleated cell counts. Libraries were prepared by immunoSEQ multiplex PCR; TCRdb keeps only in-frame clonotypes and omits some of them. V, J and clone size are taken as reported in that table, and D and trimming were inferred from the DNA itself. The table shows approximately 250,000 clones, with about 83% occurring only once. This CDR3 is 14 amino acids long. Trimming stripped 0 bases from V and 2 bases from J, with 8 bases between. In germline, CDR1 is KGHSH, CDR2 LQKENI. The rearrangement links TRBV18 to TRBJ2-7; D is perhaps TRBD2 (5 bases). This sequence was found in a woman in her thirties or forties who had recovered from COVID-19. The specimen was peripheral blood. The CDR3 nucleotides read TGTGCCAGCTCACCACCGGACTTTCCCTACGAGCAGTACTTC. Translated: CASSPPDFPYEQYF.